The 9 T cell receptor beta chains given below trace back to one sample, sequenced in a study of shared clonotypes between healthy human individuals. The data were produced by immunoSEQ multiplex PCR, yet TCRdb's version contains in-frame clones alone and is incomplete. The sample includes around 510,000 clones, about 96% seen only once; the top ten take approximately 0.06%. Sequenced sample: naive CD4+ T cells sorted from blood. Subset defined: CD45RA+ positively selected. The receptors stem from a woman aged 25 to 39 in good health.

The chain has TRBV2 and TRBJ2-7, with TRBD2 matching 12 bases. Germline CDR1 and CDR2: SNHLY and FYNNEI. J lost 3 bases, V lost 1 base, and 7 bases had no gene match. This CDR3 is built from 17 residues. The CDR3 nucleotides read TGTGCCAGCAGTGAAGGGCTAGCGGGAGGGGGAGGCTACGAGCAGTACTTC. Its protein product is CASSEGLAGGGGYEQYF.

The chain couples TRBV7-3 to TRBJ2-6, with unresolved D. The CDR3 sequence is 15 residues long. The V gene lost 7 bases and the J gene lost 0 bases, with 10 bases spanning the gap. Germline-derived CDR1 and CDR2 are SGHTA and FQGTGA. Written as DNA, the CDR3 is TGTGCCAGCACCCAGAAAAACTCTGGGGCCAACGTCCTGACTTTC. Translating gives CASTQKNSGANVLTF.

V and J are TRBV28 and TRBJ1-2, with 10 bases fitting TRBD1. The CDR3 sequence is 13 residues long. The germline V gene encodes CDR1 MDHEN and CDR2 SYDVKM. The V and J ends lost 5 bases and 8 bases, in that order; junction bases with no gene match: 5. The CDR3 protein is CASSPRQGAGYTF. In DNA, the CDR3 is TGTGCCAGCAGTCCCCGACAGGGGGCAGGCTACACCTTC.

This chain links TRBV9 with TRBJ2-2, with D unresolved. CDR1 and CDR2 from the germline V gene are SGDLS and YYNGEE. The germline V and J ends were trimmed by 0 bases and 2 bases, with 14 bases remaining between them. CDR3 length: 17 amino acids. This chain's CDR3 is CASSVGLWKTNTGELFF. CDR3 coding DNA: TGTGCCAGCAGCGTAGGGCTTTGGAAGACAAACACCGGGGAGCTGTTTTTT.

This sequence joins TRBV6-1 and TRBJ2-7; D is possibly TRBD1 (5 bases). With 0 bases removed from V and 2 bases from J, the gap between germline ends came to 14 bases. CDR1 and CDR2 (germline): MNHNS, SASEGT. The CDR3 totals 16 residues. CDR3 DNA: TGTGCCAGCAGTGAAGCCCGGACAACGATTACCTACGAGCAGTACTTC. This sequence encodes CASSEARTTITYEQYF.

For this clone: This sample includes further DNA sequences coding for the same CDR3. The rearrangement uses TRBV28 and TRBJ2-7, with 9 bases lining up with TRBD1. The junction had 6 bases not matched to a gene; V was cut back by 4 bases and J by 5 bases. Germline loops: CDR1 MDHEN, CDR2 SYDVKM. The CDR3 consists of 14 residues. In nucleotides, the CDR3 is TGTGCCAGCAGTTCGGGACAGGGTCACCACGAGCAGTACTTC. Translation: CASSSGQGHHEQYF.

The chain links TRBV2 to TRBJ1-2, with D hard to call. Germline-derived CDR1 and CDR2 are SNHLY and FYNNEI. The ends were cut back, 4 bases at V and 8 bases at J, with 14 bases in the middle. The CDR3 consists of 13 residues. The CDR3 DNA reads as TGTGCCAGCAGTGTTTGGACGGGAGGGGGCTACACCTTC. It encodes CASSVWTGGGYTF.

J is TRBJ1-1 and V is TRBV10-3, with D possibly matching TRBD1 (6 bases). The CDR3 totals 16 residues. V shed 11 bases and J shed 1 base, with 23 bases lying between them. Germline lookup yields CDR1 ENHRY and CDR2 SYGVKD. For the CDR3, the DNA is TGTGCCTCAGAGGGGGTGAGCGGAACGAGGAACACTGAAGCTTTCTTT. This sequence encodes CASEGVSGTRNTEAFF.

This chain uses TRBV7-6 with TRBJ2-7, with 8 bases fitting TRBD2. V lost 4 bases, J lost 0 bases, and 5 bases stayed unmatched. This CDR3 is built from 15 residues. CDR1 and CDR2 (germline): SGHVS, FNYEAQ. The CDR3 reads CASSSPSGSSYEQYF. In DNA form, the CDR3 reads TGTGCCAGCAGCTCGCCGAGCGGGAGCTCCTACGAGCAGTACTTC.